This TCR beta chain was obtained from a study of shared clonotypes between healthy human individuals. This CDR3 comprises 16 residues. V was shortened by 3 bases and J by 3 bases, with 15 bases between the two germline ends. Per the germline V gene, CDR1 is ENHRY and CDR2 is SYGVKD. Points from the study as a whole: Donors were few, which limited the genetic and exposure-history diversity represented.

In its sample, this clone was seen a few times. Its specificity is not known. The data were produced by immunoSEQ multiplex PCR, yet TCRdb's version contains in-frame clones alone and is incomplete. The table shows hundreds of thousands of clones, with approximately 74% occurring only once. The clonotype was recovered from a woman aged 30 to 39 in good health. Sequencing used memory CD4+ T cells sorted from blood. Subset specified: CD45RA-negative fraction. This chain joins TRBV10-3 and TRBJ1-5; TRBD1 might be the D (5 bases). The DNA of the CDR3 is TGTGCCATCAGTGATTTTCAAGGGGCTGACAATCAGCCCCAGCATTTT. Translated: CAISDFQGADNQPQHF.